These 26 T cell receptor beta chains were sequenced from one sample in a study of blood T cell repertoires in COVID-19. TCRdb's copy holds only in-frame clones and misses some; the assay was immunoSEQ multiplex PCR. The sample yields around 500,000 clones, approximately 91% seen once. Sequenced: PBMCs or T cells enriched from blood (not recorded which). The origin of the receptors is a woman aged 55-69 years who had recovered from COVID-19.

The CDR3 loop reads CASSLTGGFNEQFF. The CDR3 nucleotides are TGTGCCAGCAGTTTAACAGGGGGCTTCAATGAGCAGTTCTTC. The chain has TRBV27 and TRBJ2-1; 9 nucleotides agree with TRBD1. CDR1 and CDR2 from the germline V gene are MNHEY and SMNVEV (reference sequence). This CDR3 spans 14 amino acids. V gave up 2 bases and J gave up 6 bases; unmatched junction bases: 2.

This chain uses TRBV5-1 with TRBJ2-3, with a possible D match to TRBD1 (7 bases). This CDR3 comprises 15 residues. Trimming took 0 bases from V and 4 from J, leaving 12 bases between them. Per the germline V gene, CDR1 is SGHRS and CDR2 is YFSETQ. CDR3 sequence: CASSLGRGEADTQYF. In DNA, the CDR3 is TGCGCCAGCAGCTTGGGCAGGGGGGAGGCAGATACGCAGTATTTT.

The CDR3 sequence: CASSWTGGASGNTIYF. Here the CDR3 DNA reads TGTGCCAGCAGTTGGACAGGGGGCGCCTCTGGAAACACCATATATTTT. The V call is TRBV6-5, the J call TRBJ1-3; 11 nucleotides agree with TRBD1. Germline V gene lookup returns CDR1 MNHEY and CDR2 SVGAGI. The CDR3 has 16 residues. Trimming took 4 bases from V and 0 from J; bases not matched to a gene: 2.

CDR3 sequence (DNA): TGCAGCGTTGGAAGGGGGACCGGAAACACCATATATTTT. Amino acid sequence: CSVGRGTGNTIYF. V gene TRBV29-1 combines with J gene TRBJ1-3; D perhaps matches TRBD1 (6 bases). Per the germline V gene, CDR1 is SQVTM and CDR2 is ANQGSEA. V gave up 4 bases and J gave up 4 bases, with 11 bases separating them. The CDR3 is made up of 13 amino acids.

The chain recombines TRBV18 with TRBJ1-4; 7 nucleotides agree with TRBD1. V gave up 3 bases and J gave up 5 bases; unmatched junction bases: 6. CDR3 length: 15 amino acids. CDR1 is KGHSH and CDR2 is LQKENI in the germline V gene. In nucleotides, the CDR3 is TGTGCCAGCTCACCGTCCGGGACAGAGAATGAAAAACTGTTTTTT. Protein sequence: CASSPSGTENEKLFF.

The table lists this clone with a few counts. The rearrangement uses TRBV5-1 and TRBJ1-2; tentative D call: TRBD1 (5 bases). The CDR3 is 15 amino acids. The V end lost 0 bases, the J end lost 0 bases, and 9 bases lay between the germline ends. Germline CDR1 SGHRS, CDR2 YFSETQ. The CDR3 coding sequence is TGCGCCAGCAGCTTGGACTCAGGGTCTAACTATGGCTACACCTTC. This gives the protein CASSLDSGSNYGYTF. The whole variable domain, remainder taken from reference TRBV5-1 and TRBJ1-2, is KAGVTQTPRYLIKTRGQQVTLSCSPISGHRSVSWYQQTPGQGLQFLFEYFSETQRNKGNFPGRFSGRQFSNSRSEMNVSTLELGDSALYLCASSLDSGSNYGYTFGSGTRLTVV.

This clone was seen a few times. The gene calls are TRBV27 and TRBJ1-6; no reliable D call. Germline values: CDR1 MNHEY, CDR2 SMNVEV (reference sequence). The CDR3 runs 14 residues. V was clipped by 4 bases and J by 5 bases, with 9 bases between them. CDR3 protein: CASSYGEDNSPLHF. Here the CDR3 DNA reads TGTGCCAGCAGTTACGGGGAGGATAATTCACCCCTCCACTTT.

The V and J genes are TRBV23-1 and TRBJ1-1, with a weak D call TRBD1 (5 bases). TRBV23-1 is recorded as an ORF, its role being uncertain. V lost 0 bases and J lost 1, with 12 bases in between. This CDR3 is built from 16 residues. CDR3 amino acids: CASSQSGDSENTEAFF. CDR3 DNA: TGCGCCAGCAGTCAATCGGGGGACTCCGAGAACACTGAAGCTTTCTTT.

The table lists this clone with a few counts. The J gene is TRBJ2-7, the V gene TRBV11-3, with D perhaps TRBD1 (6 bases). CDR3 length equals 14 residues. Germline lookup yields CDR1 SGHNT and CDR2 YENEEA. Trimming shortened V by 1 base and J by 2 bases, and 9 bases separated the two germline ends. Here the CDR3 reads CASSLVQGTYEQYF. The DNA for the CDR3 is TGTGCCAGCAGCTTAGTACAGGGAACCTACGAGCAGTACTTC.

The CDR3 DNA reads as TGTGCCAGCAGCCAATTTGGGGCCTGGAATTCACCCCTCCACTTT. The encoded protein is CASSQFGAWNSPLHF. The V and J genes are TRBV3-1 (or the pseudogene TRBV3-2) and TRBJ1-6; maybe TRBD1 (5 bases). The CDR3 is 15 amino acids. Trimming shortened V by 2 bases and J by 7 bases, and 12 bases separated the two germline ends. The germline CDR1 and CDR2 sequences are LGHDT and YNNKEL (reference sequence).

The chain recombines TRBV10-3 with TRBJ2-5; 12 nucleotides align to TRBD2. This CDR3 spans 15 amino acids. CDR1 and CDR2 (germline): ENHRY, SYGVKD. Trimming removed 2 bases from V and 2 bases from J; junction bases left unmatched: 0. DNA of the CDR3: TGTGCCATCAGTGAGCTAGCGGGGGGGCAAGAGACCCAGTACTTC. This translates into CAISELAGGQETQYF.

The V gene is TRBV6-5, the J gene TRBJ2-1; the D is unclear. CDR1 and CDR2 (germline): MNHEY, SVGAGI. The CDR3 has 14 residues. The V end was cut by 2 bases, the J end by 9 bases, with 14 bases between. The CDR3 spells CASSYALFRSEQFF. CDR3 coding DNA: TGTGCCAGCAGTTACGCACTCTTCCGGTCTGAGCAGTTCTTC.

This sequence joins TRBV19 and TRBJ1-1; the match to TRBD1 covers 9 bases. Germline CDR1 LNHDA, CDR2 SQIVND (reference sequence). The ends lost 6 bases at V and 4 bases at J; junction bases unmatched: 6. This CDR3 spans 14 amino acids. CDR3 sequence (DNA): TGTGCCAGTAGCCGGACAGGGGTGGGCACTGAAGCTTTCTTT. This encodes CASSRTGVGTEAFF.

This clone came up once. The chain employs TRBV6-1 and TRBJ1-2; 8 nucleotides line up with TRBD1. Germline loops: CDR1 MNHNS, CDR2 SASEGT. The CDR3 has 15 amino acids. Trimming cost V 3 bases and J 2 bases; bases outside gene matches: 5. CDR3 loop: CASSDRGRKNYGYTF. CDR3 DNA: TGTGCCAGCAGTGACAGGGGGCGGAAAAACTATGGCTACACCTTC.

The V call is TRBV4-2, the J call TRBJ2-5, with D maybe TRBD2 (6 bases). Trimming stripped 1 base from V and 7 bases from J, with 16 bases between. This CDR3 has 15 amino acids. Germline-derived CDR1 and CDR2 are LGHNA and YNFKEQ. For the CDR3, the DNA is TGTGCCAGCAGCCAAGTACTGGTGGGGGGAGGGACCCAGTACTTC. Translating gives CASSQVLVGGGTQYF.

J is TRBJ2-2 and V is TRBV5-1, with TRBD1 matching 10 bases. CDR1 SGHRS and CDR2 YFSETQ come from the germline V gene. CDR3 size: 15 residues. The junction had 6 bases not matched to a gene; V was cut back by 5 bases and J by 5 bases. CDR3 DNA: TGCGCCAGCAGTTGGGACAGGGGTGTTACCGGGGAGCTGTTTTTT. Protein sequence: CASSWDRGVTGELFF. The full variable domain, with the rest looked up from reference TRBV5-1 and TRBJ2-2, is KAGVTQTPRYLIKTRGQQVTLSCSPISGHRSVSWYQQTPGQGLQFLFEYFSETQRNKGNFPGRFSGRQFSNSRSEMNVSTLELGDSALYLCASSWDRGVTGELFFGEGSRLTVL.

This clone was detected once. CDR3 in DNA: TGTGCCAGCAGTGTCGGGACTAGCGCGTCGGAGCAGTTCTTC. The encoded protein is CASSVGTSASEQFF. The chain links TRBV27 to TRBJ2-1; 10 nucleotides match TRBD2. Germline V gene lookup returns CDR1 MNHEY and CDR2 SMNVEV (reference sequence). The trim removed 5 bases at V and 10 bases at J, leaving 8 bases unmatched. The CDR3 has 14 residues.

The chain uses TRBV5-4 and TRBJ2-2; 7 positions match TRBD1. The V gene's germline CDR1 is SGHNT and CDR2 YYREEE (reference sequence). The CDR3 runs to 14 residues. V shed 3 bases, J shed 2 bases, and the junction held 1 base outside the gene matches. In DNA form, the CDR3 reads TGTGCCAGCAGCTGGACAGGAAACACCGGGGAGCTGTTTTTT. This encodes CASSWTGNTGELFF.

This clone was detected only a few times. This chain connects TRBV7-9 to TRBJ1-1, with TRBD1 matching 10 bases. Germline CDR1 reads SEHNR; CDR2 reads FQNEAQ (reference sequence). CDR3 size: 14 residues. The junction had 0 bases not matched to a gene; V was cut back by 4 bases and J by 1 base. The CDR3 DNA sequence: TGTGCCAGCAGCTGGACAGGGGGGAACACTGAAGCTTTCTTT. Translation gives CASSWTGGNTEAFF.

CDR3 sequence: CASSGLHNEQYF. CDR3 nucleotide sequence: TGTGCCAGCAGTGGACTTCACAACGAGCAGTACTTC. The chain recombines TRBV12-3 or TRBV12-4 with TRBJ2-7, with D possibly being TRBD2 (5 bases). Trimming removed 5 bases at V and 5 bases at J, with 10 bases between. This CDR3 is built from 12 residues.

For this clone: The same CDR3 can be traced to other DNA sequences in this sample. The chain employs TRBV10-3 and TRBJ2-7; 7 nucleotides match TRBD1. The junction had 0 bases not matched to a gene; V was cut back by 4 bases and J by 3 bases. Germline assignment: CDR1 ENHRY and CDR2 SYGVKD. CDR3 length: 12 residues. The CDR3 sequence is CAISGTGYEQYV. The CDR3 coding sequence is TGTGCCATCAGTGGGACAGGCTACGAGCAGTACGTC.

The genes are TRBV7-2 and TRBJ2-2, with 11 positions matching TRBD2. V lost 5 bases, J lost 5 bases, and 4 bases stayed unmatched. Germline CDR1 reads SGHTA; CDR2 reads FQGNSA. CDR3 length equals 15 residues. The chain's CDR3 is CASSPRLAGTGELFF. For the CDR3, the DNA is TGTGCCAGCAGCCCCCGACTAGCGGGGACCGGGGAGCTGTTTTTT.

This clone has a handful of counts. The genes are TRBV19 and TRBJ2-1; 9 positions match TRBD2. CDR3 length: 16 amino acids. CDR1 is LNHDA, CDR2 SQIVND, per germline (reference sequence). With V trimmed by 4 bases and J by 8 bases, 12 bases remained unmatched. CDR3 DNA: TGTGCCAGTAGTACATTTTCCGGGACTAGCATCCATGAGCAGTTCTTC. Its translation: CASSTFSGTSIHEQFF.

V usage is TRBV6-5 and J usage is TRBJ2-7; TRBD2 matches at 9 bases. CDR1 and CDR2 (germline): MNHEY, SVGAGI. This CDR3 region has 14 residues. The V segment lost 7 bases and the J segment 3 bases; nucleotides outside the gene matches: 7. CDR3 amino acids: CASKESGGYYEQYF. The CDR3 nucleotides read TGTGCCAGCAAAGAGAGCGGGGGGTACTACGAGCAGTACTTC.

The chain combines TRBV30 with TRBJ2-7; D is perhaps TRBD2 (5 bases). The CDR3 is made up of 11 amino acids. Trimming removed 1 base from V and 6 bases from J, with 7 bases in between. Looked up from germline, CDR1 is GTSNPN and CDR2 is SVGIG (reference sequence). The CDR3 is CAWSEGVEQYF. The CDR3 region has the DNA TGTGCCTGGAGTGAGGGAGTCGAGCAGTACTTC.

The V and J genes are TRBV5-1 and TRBJ2-2; D may be TRBD2 (5 bases). Looked up from germline, CDR1 is SGHRS and CDR2 is YFSETQ. The CDR3 runs 14 residues. Trimming left V 6 bases short and J 4 bases short, with 13 bases between. As DNA, the CDR3 is TGCGCCAGCAACGGGGTGGGTGGCACCGGGGAGCTGTTTTTT. Encoded protein: CASNGVGGTGELFF.